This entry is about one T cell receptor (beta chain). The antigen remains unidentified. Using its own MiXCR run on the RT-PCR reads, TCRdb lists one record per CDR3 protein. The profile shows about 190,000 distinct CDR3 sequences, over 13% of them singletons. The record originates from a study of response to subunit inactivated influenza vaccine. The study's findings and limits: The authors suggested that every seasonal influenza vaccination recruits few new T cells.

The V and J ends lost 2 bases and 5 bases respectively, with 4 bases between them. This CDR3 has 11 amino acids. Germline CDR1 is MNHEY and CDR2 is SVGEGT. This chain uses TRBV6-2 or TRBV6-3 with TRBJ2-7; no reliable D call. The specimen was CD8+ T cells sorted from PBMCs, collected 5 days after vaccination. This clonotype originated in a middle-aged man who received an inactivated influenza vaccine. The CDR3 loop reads CASSYADEQYF. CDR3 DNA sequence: TGTGCCAGCAGTTACGCGGACGAGCAGTACTTC.